One sample yielded the 10 T cell receptor beta chains listed below, sequenced in a study of cytomegalovirus exposure and HLA in healthy donors. The PCR made use of 60 Vbeta and 13 Jbeta primers. Assay used: immunoSEQ multiplex PCR; TCRdb lists only in-frame clones, some missing. The sample holds 150,000 to 200,000 clones, approximately 78% seen once. The source material was PBMCs. These receptors were collected from a human donor in good health.

The chain recombines TRBV6-1 with TRBJ2-1, with 8 bases matching TRBD2. The CDR3 consists of 14 residues. The germline CDR1 and CDR2 sequences are MNHNS and SASEGT. With V trimmed by 2 bases and J by 8 bases, 5 bases remained unmatched. As DNA, the CDR3 is TGTGCCAGCAGTGAACCAGCGGGGGTGGATGAGCAGTTCTTC. This encodes CASSEPAGVDEQFF.

V is TRBV9 and J is TRBJ2-5, with D possibly being TRBD2 (6 bases). Germline CDR1 and CDR2: SGDLS and YYNGEE. V lost 4 bases to trimming and J lost 5 bases, with 9 bases between them. CDR3 size: 12 residues. CDR3 sequence (DNA): TGTGCCAGCAGCCGACTAGAGGAGACCCAGTACTTC. Translated: CASSRLEETQYF.

This clone was counted a few times. The chain couples TRBV6-5 to TRBJ1-2, with TRBD1 matching 7 bases. V gave up 6 bases and J gave up 5 bases; unmatched junction bases: 9. The CDR3 has 14 amino acids. CDR1 is MNHEY and CDR2 is SVGAGI in the germline V gene. CDR3 DNA sequence: TGTGCCAGCAGAAGACAGGGAAAGGGGTATGGCTACACCTTC. Amino acid sequence: CASRRQGKGYGYTF.

The chain combines TRBV18 with TRBJ1-2; D gene unclear. Trimming removed 2 bases at V and 3 bases at J, with 7 bases between. CDR1 KGHSH and CDR2 LQKENI come from the germline V gene. This CDR3 spans 13 amino acids. The CDR3 region is CASSPGQYYGYTF. As DNA, the CDR3 is TGTGCCAGCTCACCAGGCCAGTACTATGGCTACACCTTC. The full variable domain, its missing parts supplied by reference TRBV18 and TRBJ1-2, is NAGVMQNPRHLVRRRGQEARLRCSPMKGHSHVYWYRQLPEEGLKFMVYLQKENIIDESGMPKERFSAEFPKEGPSILRIQQVVRGDSAAYFCASSPGQYYGYTFGSGTRLTVV.

A single count supports this clone. The sample carries other DNA sequences with the same CDR3. The CDR3 DNA reads as TGTGCCTGGAGTACCGGGACAGGGACCTACGAGCAGTACTTC. Translated, it gives CAWSTGTGTYEQYF. This chain joins TRBV30 and TRBJ2-7, with 9 bases identical to TRBD1. Trimming removed 2 bases from V and 2 bases from J; junction bases left unmatched: 4. CDR3 length equals 14 residues. Germline lookup yields CDR1 GTSNPN and CDR2 SVGIG (reference sequence).

The chain uses TRBV7-8 and TRBJ1-5; the D is unclear. Germline V CDR1 and CDR2: SGHVS, FQNEAQ. V gave up 5 bases and J gave up 0 bases, with 5 bases separating them. This CDR3 spans 13 amino acids. The CDR3 nucleotides read TGTGCCAGCAGCACTTATAGCAATCAGCCCCAGCATTTT. Its translation is CASSTYSNQPQHF.

This clone is a singleton in its sample. This chain joins TRBV2 and TRBJ1-2; no clear D. V gave up 6 bases and J gave up 1 base, with 9 bases separating them. The CDR3 sequence is 13 residues long. In germline, CDR1 is SNHLY, CDR2 FYNNEI. Here the CDR3 reads CASRVGSNYGYTF. The CDR3 DNA reads TGTGCCAGCAGGGTTGGGAGTAACTATGGCTACACCTTC.

The chain is built from TRBV7-2 and TRBJ1-4, with D maybe TRBD1 (6 bases). This CDR3 contains 14 residues. Germline V gene lookup returns CDR1 SGHTA and CDR2 FQGNSA. Between the trimmed V and J ends, which lost 5 bases and 8 bases, there was a span of 15 bases. CDR3 DNA: TGTGCCAGCAGCATGATGACGGGGGGCGAAAAACTGTTTTTT. It specifies CASSMMTGGEKLFF.

The chain links TRBV6-6 to TRBJ1-3, with D hard to call. This CDR3 comprises 14 residues. Trimming left V 0 bases short and J 0 bases short, with 3 bases between. Germline V gene lookup returns CDR1 MNHNY and CDR2 SVGAGI (reference sequence). CDR3 DNA: TGTGCCAGCAGTTACTCGAGCTCTGGAAACACCATATATTTT. Translated, it gives CASSYSSSGNTIYF.

The chain links TRBV27 to TRBJ2-2, with D perhaps given as TRBD1 or TRBD2 (7 bases each). Trimming shortened V by 4 bases and J by 5 bases, and 14 bases separated the two germline ends. In germline, CDR1 is MNHEY, CDR2 SMNVEV (reference sequence). CDR3 length equals 15 residues. The CDR3 coding sequence is TGTGCCAGCAGTTCATCAGGGGGGGGTACCGGGGAGCTGTTTTTT. Translating gives CASSSSGGGTGELFF.